Here is one T cell receptor (beta chain) with its context. The source of the sample is a study of blood T cell repertoires in COVID-19. In the study's own analysis: Reference gene primer amplification gave estimated nucleated cell counts. The table came from immunoSEQ multiplex PCR; TCRdb's copy has only in-frame clones and leaves some out. Clone size and V and J calls were adopted from that table, with D and trimming inferred from the DNA. The sample yields about 140,000 clones, roughly four fifths seen once. The V end was cut by 1 base, the J end by 4 bases, with 13 bases between. Germline V gives CDR1 MNHEY, CDR2 SVGAGI. This CDR3 is built from 15 residues.

The sequence came from an older woman with acute or convalescent COVID-19. This sequence joins TRBV6-5 and TRBJ1-1; no firm D call. What was sequenced was peripheral blood. CDR3 sequence reads: CASSYYQVSITEAFF. The CDR3 DNA is TGTGCCAGCAGTTACTATCAAGTGTCTATCACTGAAGCTTTCTTT.